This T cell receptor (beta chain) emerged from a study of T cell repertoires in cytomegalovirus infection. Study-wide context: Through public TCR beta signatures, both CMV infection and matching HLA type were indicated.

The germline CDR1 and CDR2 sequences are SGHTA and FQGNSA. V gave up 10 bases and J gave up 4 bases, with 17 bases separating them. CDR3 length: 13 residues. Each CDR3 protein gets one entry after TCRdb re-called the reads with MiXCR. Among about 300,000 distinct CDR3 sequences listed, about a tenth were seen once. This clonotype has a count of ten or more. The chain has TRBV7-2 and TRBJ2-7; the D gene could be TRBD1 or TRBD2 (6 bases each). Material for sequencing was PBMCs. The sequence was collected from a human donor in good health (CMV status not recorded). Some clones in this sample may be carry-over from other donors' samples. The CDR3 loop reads CATRGMGAYEQYF. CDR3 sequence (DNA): TGTGCCACCCGGGGGATGGGGGCTTACGAGCAGTACTTC.